These T cell receptor beta chains were read from a single sample in a study of neurological immune-mediated disorders. MiXCR, run by TCRdb on the 5' RACE reads, gives a single entry per CDR3 protein. The table has about 18,000 distinct CDR3 sequences, about 15% seen once. Sequencing was done on a sample of CD4+ T cells from blood. All receptors derive from a woman aged 60-70 years with HTLV-1-associated myelopathy (HAM/TSP). The CDR3 runs from the conserved cysteine through the conserved F or W. Fields, in order: clone size, V gene, D gene, J gene, CDR3 protein, CDR3 DNA. D genes are given only for firm matches. Size is stated for part of the rows, as once, few or many counts, or as a class when the clone is expanded.

abundance: few
v_gene: TRBV5-6
d_gene: TRBD1
j_gene: TRBJ1-5
CDR3aa: CASSLRGTVNQPQHF
CDR3nt: TGTGCCAGCAGCCTACGAGGGACAGTCAATCAGCCCCAGCATTTT

abundance: many
v_gene: TRBV7-6
d_gene: -
j_gene: TRBJ1-5
CDR3aa: CASSPPGHNQPQHF
CDR3nt: TGTGCCAGCAGCCCACCGGGACATAATCAGCCCCAGCATTTT

abundance: many
v_gene: TRBV5-1
d_gene: TRBD2
j_gene: TRBJ2-7
CDR3aa: CASRGTSGSSYEQYF
CDR3nt: TGCGCCAGCAGGGGAACTAGCGGGAGCTCCTACGAGCAGTACTTC

abundance: many
v_gene: TRBV20-1
d_gene: -
j_gene: TRBJ2-1
CDR3aa: CSAIDRMFMNEQFF
CDR3nt: TGCAGTGCTATTGACAGAATGTTCATGAATGAGCAGTTCTTC

abundance: many
v_gene: TRBV5-1
d_gene: -
j_gene: TRBJ2-7
CDR3aa: CASSAGSSLEQYF
CDR3nt: TGCGCCAGCAGCGCGGGGTCTTCTCTTGAGCAGTACTTC

abundance: many
v_gene: TRBV7-2
d_gene: -
j_gene: TRBJ2-6
CDR3aa: CASSLGPGAGANVLTF
CDR3nt: TGTGCCAGCAGCTTAGGTCCAGGGGCTGGGGCCAACGTCCTGACTTTC

abundance: medium-sized
v_gene: TRBV3-1
d_gene: TRBD2
j_gene: TRBJ2-7
CDR3aa: CASSQVAGGRSYEQYF
CDR3nt: TGTGCCAGCAGCCAAGTGGCGGGAGGGAGATCCTACGAGCAGTACTTC

abundance: many
v_gene: TRBV5-1
d_gene: -
j_gene: TRBJ1-4
CDR3aa: CASSLAPATNEKLFF
CDR3nt: TGCGCCAGCAGCTTGGCCCCCGCAACTAATGAAAAACTGTTTTTT

abundance: -
v_gene: TRBV7-9
d_gene: -
j_gene: TRBJ2-1
CDR3aa: CASSLVSVSSYNEQFF
CDR3nt: TGTGCCAGCAGCTTAGTTAGCGTCAGCTCCTACAATGAGCAGTTCTTC

abundance: many
v_gene: TRBV19
d_gene: -
j_gene: TRBJ1-5
CDR3aa: CASSIGYQPQHF
CDR3nt: TGTGCCAGTAGTATCGGTTATCAGCCCCAGCATTTT

abundance: many
v_gene: TRBV6-5
d_gene: -
j_gene: TRBJ2-5
CDR3aa: CASSYSLAYIQETQYF
CDR3nt: TGTGCCAGCAGTTACTCGCTAGCGTATATTCAAGAGACCCAGTACTTC

abundance: many
v_gene: TRBV20-1
d_gene: -
j_gene: TRBJ2-7
CDR3aa: CSASGARSGNEQYF
CDR3nt: TGCAGTGCTAGTGGCGCGAGGAGTGGCAACGAGCAGTACTTC

abundance: many
v_gene: TRBV5-1
d_gene: -
j_gene: TRBJ2-3
CDR3aa: CASSSGWPDLARTQDTQYF
CDR3nt: TGCGCCAGCAGCTCTGGTTGGCCTGATCTAGCCCGCACACAAGATACGCAGTATTTT

abundance: -
v_gene: TRBV5-1
d_gene: TRBD1
j_gene: TRBJ2-7
CDR3aa: CASSPQGADEQYF
CDR3nt: TGCGCCAGCAGCCCCCAGGGGGCAGACGAGCAGTACTTC

abundance: many
v_gene: TRBV9
d_gene: -
j_gene: TRBJ2-3
CDR3aa: CASSVGDRVSTDTQYF
CDR3nt: TGTGCCAGCAGCGTAGGGGATCGGGTTAGTACAGATACGCAGTATTTT

abundance: many
v_gene: TRBV9
d_gene: -
j_gene: TRBJ1-6
CDR3aa: CASSARDRAFPLHF
CDR3nt: TGTGCCAGCAGCGCAAGGGACCGGGCATTCCCCCTCCACTTT

abundance: many
v_gene: TRBV6-4
d_gene: -
j_gene: TRBJ2-2
CDR3aa: CASSDSWNTGELFF
CDR3nt: TGTGCCAGCAGTGACTCCTGGAACACCGGGGAGCTGTTTTTT

abundance: -
v_gene: TRBV11-2
d_gene: TRBD2
j_gene: TRBJ2-1
CDR3aa: CASSLGGGLDEQFF
CDR3nt: TGTGCCAGCAGCTTAGGCGGGGGGCTTGATGAGCAGTTCTTC

abundance: many
v_gene: TRBV19
d_gene: -
j_gene: TRBJ2-1
CDR3aa: CASSSEGYSYNEQFF
CDR3nt: TGTGCCAGTAGCAGTGAGGGGTACTCCTACAATGAGCAGTTCTTC

abundance: many
v_gene: TRBV11-3
d_gene: -
j_gene: TRBJ2-1
CDR3aa: CASSLEEGSSPFF
CDR3nt: TGTGCCAGCAGCTTAGAAGAGGGCAGTTCCCCGTTCTTC

abundance: many
v_gene: TRBV27
d_gene: -
j_gene: TRBJ2-3
CDR3aa: CASTKPGVFPDTQYF
CDR3nt: TGTGCCAGCACTAAGCCGGGGGTCTTCCCGGATACGCAGTATTTT

abundance: many
v_gene: TRBV5-1
d_gene: TRBD1
j_gene: TRBJ2-7
CDR3aa: CASSFLTGSNYEQYF
CDR3nt: TGCGCCAGCAGCTTCCTGACAGGGAGCAACTACGAGCAGTACTTC

abundance: many
v_gene: TRBV20-1
d_gene: -
j_gene: TRBJ1-2
CDR3aa: CSARDGGEYGYTF
CDR3nt: TGCAGTGCTAGAGATGGGGGTGAATATGGCTACACCTTC